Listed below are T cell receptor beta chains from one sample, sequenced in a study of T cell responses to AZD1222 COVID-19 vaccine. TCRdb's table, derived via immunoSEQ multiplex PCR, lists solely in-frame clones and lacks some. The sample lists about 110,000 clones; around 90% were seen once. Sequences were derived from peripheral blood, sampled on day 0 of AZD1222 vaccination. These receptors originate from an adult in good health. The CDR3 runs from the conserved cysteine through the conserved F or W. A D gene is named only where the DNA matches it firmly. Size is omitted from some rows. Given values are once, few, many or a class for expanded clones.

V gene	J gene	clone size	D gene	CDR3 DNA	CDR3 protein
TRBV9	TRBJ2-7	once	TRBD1	TGTGCCAGCAGCCTCCAGACAGGGTCCTACGAGCAGTACTTC	CASSLQTGSYEQYF
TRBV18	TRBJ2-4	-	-	TGTGCCAGCTCACCTGGGACGGACAAAAACATTCAGTACTTC	CASSPGTDKNIQYF
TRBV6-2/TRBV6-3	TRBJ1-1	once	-	TGTGCCAGCAGTAGCAGAGGTCCGGGGACCATGAACACTGAAGCTTTCTTT	CASSSRGPGTMNTEAFF
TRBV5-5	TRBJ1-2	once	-	TGTGCCAGCCAGGGCCCAGGGACCAACTATGGCTACACCTTC	CASQGPGTNYGYTF
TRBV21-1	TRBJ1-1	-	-	TGTGCCAGCATCTTATCTAAGATCAGATTGAACACTGAAGCTTTCTTT	CASILSKIRLNTEAFF
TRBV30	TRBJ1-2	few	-	TGTGCCTGGAGTGTAGAGTGGGGTGAGGATGGCTACACCTTC	CAWSVEWGEDGYTF
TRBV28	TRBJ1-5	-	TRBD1	TGTGCCAGCAGGTTACTGAGTGGGACAGGTTTTGGCAATCAGCCCCAGCATTTT	CASRLLSGTGFGNQPQHF
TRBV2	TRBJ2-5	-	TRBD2	TGTGCCAGCAAATGGACTAGCGGGGGCTCAGAGACCCAGTACTTC	CASKWTSGGSETQYF
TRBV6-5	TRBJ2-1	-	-	TGTGCCAGCAGTTACAGGCCTACTAGCTCTAATGAGCAGTTCTTC	CASSYRPTSSNEQFF
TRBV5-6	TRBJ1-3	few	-	TGTGCCAGCAGCTTGGCCAGGGTCGCCGGAAACACCATATATTTT	CASSLARVAGNTIYF
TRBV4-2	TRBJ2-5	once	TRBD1	TGTGCCAGCAGCCAAGATGTCAGGGGGACAGAGACCCAGTACTTC	CASSQDVRGTETQYF